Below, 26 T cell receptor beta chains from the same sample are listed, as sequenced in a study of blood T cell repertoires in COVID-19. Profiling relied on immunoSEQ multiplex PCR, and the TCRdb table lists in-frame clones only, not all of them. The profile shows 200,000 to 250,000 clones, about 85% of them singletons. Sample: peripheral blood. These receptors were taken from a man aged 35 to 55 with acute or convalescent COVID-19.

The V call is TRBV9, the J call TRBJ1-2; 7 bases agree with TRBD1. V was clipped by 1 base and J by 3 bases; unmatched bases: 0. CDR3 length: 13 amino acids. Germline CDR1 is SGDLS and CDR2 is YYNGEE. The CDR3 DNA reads TGTGCCAGCAGCGTAACAGGGGACTATGGCTACACCTTC. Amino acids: CASSVTGDYGYTF.

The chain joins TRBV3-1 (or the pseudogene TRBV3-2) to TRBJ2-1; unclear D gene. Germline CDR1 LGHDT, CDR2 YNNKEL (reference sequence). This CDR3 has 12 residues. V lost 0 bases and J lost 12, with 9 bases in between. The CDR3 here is CASSQDIGRQFF. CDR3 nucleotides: TGTGCCAGCAGCCAAGACATTGGTAGGCAGTTCTTC.

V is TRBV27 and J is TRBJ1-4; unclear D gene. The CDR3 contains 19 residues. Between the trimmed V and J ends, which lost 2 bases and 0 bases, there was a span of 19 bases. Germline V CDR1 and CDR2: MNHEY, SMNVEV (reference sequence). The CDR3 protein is CASSLGLTAKYSTNEKLFF. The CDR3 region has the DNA TGTGCCAGCAGTTTAGGTTTGACTGCCAAGTACTCAACTAATGAAAAACTGTTTTTT.

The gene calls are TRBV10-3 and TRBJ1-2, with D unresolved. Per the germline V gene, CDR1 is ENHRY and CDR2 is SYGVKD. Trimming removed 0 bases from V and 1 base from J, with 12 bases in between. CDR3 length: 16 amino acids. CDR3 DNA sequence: TGTGCCATCAGTGAGTCCAGATCCCCCGATAACTATGGCTACACCTTC. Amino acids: CAISESRSPDNYGYTF.

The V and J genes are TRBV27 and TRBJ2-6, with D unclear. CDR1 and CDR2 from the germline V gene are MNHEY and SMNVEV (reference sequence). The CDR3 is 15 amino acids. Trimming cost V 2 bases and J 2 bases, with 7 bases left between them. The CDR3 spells CASSLGLPGANVLTF. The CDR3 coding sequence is TGTGCCAGCAGTTTAGGGCTCCCTGGGGCCAACGTCCTGACTTTC.

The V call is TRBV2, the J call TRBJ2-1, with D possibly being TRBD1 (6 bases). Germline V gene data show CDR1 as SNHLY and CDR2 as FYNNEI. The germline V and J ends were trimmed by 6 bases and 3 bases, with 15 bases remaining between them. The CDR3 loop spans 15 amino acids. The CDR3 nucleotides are TGTGCCAGCAGATCACAGGGAGTAAGCTACAATGAGCAGTTCTTC. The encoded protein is CASRSQGVSYNEQFF.

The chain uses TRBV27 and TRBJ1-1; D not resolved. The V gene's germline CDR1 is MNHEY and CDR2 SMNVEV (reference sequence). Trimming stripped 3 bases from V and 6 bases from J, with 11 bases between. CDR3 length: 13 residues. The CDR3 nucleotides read TGTGCCAGCAGTTTTCTCCCCTCCGCTGAAGCTTTCTTT. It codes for CASSFLPSAEAFF.

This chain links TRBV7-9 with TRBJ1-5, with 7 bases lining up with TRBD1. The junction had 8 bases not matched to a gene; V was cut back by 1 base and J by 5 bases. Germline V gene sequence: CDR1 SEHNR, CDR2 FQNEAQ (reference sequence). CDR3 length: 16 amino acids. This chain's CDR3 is CASSLVVGGADQPQHF. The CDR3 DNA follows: TGTGCCAGCAGCTTAGTTGTAGGGGGCGCGGATCAGCCCCAGCATTTT.

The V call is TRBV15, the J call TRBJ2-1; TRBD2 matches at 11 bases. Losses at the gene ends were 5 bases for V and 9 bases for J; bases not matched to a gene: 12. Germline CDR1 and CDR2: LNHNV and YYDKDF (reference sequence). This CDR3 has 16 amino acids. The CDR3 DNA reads TGTGCCACCAGCGGACTTTCTAGCGGGGGGTCACCTGAGCAGTTCTTC. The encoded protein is CATSGLSSGGSPEQFF.

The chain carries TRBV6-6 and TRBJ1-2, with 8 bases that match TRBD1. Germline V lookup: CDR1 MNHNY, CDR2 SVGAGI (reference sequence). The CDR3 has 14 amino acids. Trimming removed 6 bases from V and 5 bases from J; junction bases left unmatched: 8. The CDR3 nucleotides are TGTGCCAGCAGCTCCCAGGACAGGGCTTATGGCTACACCTTC. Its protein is CASSSQDRAYGYTF.

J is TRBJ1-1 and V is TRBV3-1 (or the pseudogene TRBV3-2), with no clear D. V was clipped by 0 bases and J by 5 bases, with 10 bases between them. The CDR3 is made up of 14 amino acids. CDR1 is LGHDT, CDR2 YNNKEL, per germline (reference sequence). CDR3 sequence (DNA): TGTGCCAGCAGCCAAGAGGTTCGGGTAACTGAAGCTTTCTTT. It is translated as CASSQEVRVTEAFF.

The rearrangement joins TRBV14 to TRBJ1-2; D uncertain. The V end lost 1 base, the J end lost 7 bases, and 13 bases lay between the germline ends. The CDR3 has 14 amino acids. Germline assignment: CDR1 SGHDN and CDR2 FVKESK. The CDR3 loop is CASSQGVVTGGYTF. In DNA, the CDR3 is TGTGCCAGCAGCCAAGGAGTCGTTACTGGTGGCTACACCTTC.

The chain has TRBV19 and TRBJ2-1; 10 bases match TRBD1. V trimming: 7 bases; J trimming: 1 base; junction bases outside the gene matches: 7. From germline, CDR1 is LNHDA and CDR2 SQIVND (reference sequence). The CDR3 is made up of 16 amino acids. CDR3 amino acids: CASNNPGQGSYNEQFF. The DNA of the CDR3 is TGTGCCAGTAATAATCCGGGACAGGGGTCCTACAATGAGCAGTTCTTC.

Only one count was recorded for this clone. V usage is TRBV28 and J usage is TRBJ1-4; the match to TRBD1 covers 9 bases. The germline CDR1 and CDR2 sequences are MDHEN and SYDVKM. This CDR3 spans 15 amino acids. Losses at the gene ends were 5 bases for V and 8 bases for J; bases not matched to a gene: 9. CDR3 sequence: CASSPSDRGGEKLFF. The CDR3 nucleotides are TGTGCCAGCAGTCCCTCGGACAGGGGAGGCGAAAAACTGTTTTTT.

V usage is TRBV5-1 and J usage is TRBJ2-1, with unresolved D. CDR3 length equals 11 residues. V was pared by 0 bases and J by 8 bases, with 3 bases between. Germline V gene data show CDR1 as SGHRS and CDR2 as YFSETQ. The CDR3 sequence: CASSLAYEQFF. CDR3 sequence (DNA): TGCGCCAGCAGCTTGGCATATGAGCAGTTCTTC. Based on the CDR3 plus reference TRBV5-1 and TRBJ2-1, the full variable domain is KAGVTQTPRYLIKTRGQQVTLSCSPISGHRSVSWYQQTPGQGLQFLFEYFSETQRNKGNFPGRFSGRQFSNSRSEMNVSTLELGDSALYLCASSLAYEQFFGPGTRLTVL.

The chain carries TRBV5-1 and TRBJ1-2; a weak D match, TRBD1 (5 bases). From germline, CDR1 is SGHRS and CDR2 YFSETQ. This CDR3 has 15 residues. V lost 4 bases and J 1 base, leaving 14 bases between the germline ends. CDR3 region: CASSRGEGSNYGYTF. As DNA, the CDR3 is TGCGCCAGCAGCCGGGGGGAAGGGAGTAACTATGGCTACACCTTC.

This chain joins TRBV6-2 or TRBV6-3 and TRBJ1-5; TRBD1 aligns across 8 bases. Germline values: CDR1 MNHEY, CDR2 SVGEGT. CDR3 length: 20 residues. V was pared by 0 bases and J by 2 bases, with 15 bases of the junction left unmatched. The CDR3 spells CASSYSNRGWTILGNQPQHF. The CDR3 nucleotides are TGTGCCAGCAGTTACTCGAACAGGGGGTGGACAATATTGGGCAATCAGCCCCAGCATTTT.

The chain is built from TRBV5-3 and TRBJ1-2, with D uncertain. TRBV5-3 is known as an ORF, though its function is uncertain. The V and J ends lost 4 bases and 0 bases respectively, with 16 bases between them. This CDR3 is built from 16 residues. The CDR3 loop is CARSGAGRSTNYGYTF. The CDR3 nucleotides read TGTGCCAGAAGCGGTGCGGGAAGGTCTACTAACTATGGCTACACCTTC.

CDR3 DNA: TGCGCCAGCAGCGTGACCGGGACAGGGGGGGAGACCCAGTACTTC. Protein product: CASSVTGTGGETQYF. The V call is TRBV5-1, the J call TRBJ2-5, with TRBD1 matching 11 bases. The CDR3 is 15 amino acids. The trim removed 4 bases at V and 5 bases at J, leaving 7 bases unmatched. The germline CDR1 and CDR2 sequences are SGHRS and YFSETQ.

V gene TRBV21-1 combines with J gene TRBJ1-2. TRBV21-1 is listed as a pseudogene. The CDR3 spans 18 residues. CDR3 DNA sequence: TGTGCCAGCAGCAGAGGAATCCCCGGGACTCAACACCTTTATGGCTACACCTTC. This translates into CASSRGIPGTQHLYGYTF.

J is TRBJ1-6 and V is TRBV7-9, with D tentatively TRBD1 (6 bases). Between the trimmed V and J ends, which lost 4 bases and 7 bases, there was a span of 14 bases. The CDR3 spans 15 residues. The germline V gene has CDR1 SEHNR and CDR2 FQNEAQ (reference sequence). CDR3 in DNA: TGTGCCAGCAGCTACCAGGGGCTAGAGAATTCACCCCTCCACTTT. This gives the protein CASSYQGLENSPLHF.

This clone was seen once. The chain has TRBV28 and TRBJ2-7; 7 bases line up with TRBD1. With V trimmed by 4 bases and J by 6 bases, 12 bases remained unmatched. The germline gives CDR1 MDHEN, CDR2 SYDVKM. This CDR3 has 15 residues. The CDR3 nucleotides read TGTGCCAGCAGTTCCCGAGGGCAGGGGGAGCTCGAGCAGTACTTC. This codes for CASSSRGQGELEQYF.

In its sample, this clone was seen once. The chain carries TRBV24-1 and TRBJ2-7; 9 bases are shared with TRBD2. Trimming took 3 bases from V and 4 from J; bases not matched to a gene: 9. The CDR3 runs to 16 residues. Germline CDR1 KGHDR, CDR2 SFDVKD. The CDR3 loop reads CATSDGASGDFYEQYF. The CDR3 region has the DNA TGTGCCACCAGTGATGGGGCTAGCGGGGATTTTTACGAGCAGTACTTC.

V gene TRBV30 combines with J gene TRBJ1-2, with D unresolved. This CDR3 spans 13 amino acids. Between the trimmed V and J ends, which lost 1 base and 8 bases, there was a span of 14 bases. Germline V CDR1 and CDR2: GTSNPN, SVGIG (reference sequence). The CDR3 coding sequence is TGTGCCTGGAGTGGGCAGCTCACGGAGGGCTACACCTTC. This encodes CAWSGQLTEGYTF.

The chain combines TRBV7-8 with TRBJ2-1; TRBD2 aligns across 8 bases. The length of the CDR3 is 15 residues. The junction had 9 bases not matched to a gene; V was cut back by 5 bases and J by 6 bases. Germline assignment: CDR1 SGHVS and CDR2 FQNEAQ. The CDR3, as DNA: TGTGCCAGCAGCGCTACCGGGACTAGGGTCAATGAGCAGTTCTTC. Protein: CASSATGTRVNEQFF. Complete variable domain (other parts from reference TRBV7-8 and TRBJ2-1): GAGVSQSPRYKVAKRGQDVALRCDPISGHVSLFWYQQALGQGPEFLTYFQNEAQLDKSGLPSDRFFAERPEGSVSTLKIQRTQQEDSAVYLCASSATGTRVNEQFFGPGTRLTVL.

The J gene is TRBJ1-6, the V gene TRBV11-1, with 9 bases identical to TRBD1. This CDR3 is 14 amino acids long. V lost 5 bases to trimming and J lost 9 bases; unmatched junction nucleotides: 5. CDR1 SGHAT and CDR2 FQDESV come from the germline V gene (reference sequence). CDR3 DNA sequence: TGTGCCAGCAGCCCGGGACAGGGACCTTCACCCCTCCACTTT. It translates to CASSPGQGPSPLHF. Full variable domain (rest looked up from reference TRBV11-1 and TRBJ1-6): EAEVAQSPRYKITEKSQAVAFWCDPISGHATLYWYRQILGQGPELLVQFQDESVVDDSQLPKDRFSAERLKGVDSTLKIQPAELGDSAMYLCASSPGQGPSPLHFGNGTRLTVT.